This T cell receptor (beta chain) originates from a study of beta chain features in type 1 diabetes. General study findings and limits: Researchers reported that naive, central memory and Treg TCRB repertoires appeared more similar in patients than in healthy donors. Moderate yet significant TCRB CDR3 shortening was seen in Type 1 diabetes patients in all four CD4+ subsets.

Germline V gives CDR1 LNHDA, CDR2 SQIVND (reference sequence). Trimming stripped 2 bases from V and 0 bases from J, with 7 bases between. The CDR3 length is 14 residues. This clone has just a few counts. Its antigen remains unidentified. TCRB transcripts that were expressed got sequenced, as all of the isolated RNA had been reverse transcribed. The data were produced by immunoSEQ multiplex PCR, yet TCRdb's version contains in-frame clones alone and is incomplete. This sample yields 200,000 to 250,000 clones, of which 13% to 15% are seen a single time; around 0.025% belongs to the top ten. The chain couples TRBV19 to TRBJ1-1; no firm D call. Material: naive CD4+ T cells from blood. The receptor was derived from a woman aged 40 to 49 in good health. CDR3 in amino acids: CASSISQLNTEAFF. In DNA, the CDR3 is TGTGCCAGTAGTATATCACAGTTGAACACTGAAGCTTTCTTT.